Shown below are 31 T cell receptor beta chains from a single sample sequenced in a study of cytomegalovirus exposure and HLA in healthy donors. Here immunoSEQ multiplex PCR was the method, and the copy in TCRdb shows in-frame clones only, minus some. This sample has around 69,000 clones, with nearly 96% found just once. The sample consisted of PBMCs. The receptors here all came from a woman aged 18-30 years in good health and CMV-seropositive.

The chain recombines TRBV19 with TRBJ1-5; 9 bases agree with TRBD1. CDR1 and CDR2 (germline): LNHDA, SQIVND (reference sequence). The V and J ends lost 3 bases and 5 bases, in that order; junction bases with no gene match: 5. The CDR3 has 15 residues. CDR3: CASSILTGGHQPQHF. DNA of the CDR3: TGTGCCAGTAGTATTTTGACAGGGGGACATCAGCCCCAGCATTTT.

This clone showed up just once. The chain's CDR3 is CASSQLAGMKETQYF. The DNA for the CDR3 is TGTGCCAGCAGCCAACTAGCGGGAATGAAGGAGACCCAGTACTTC. The V and J genes are TRBV6-6 and TRBJ2-5, with 10 bases aligning to TRBD2. The CDR3 runs 15 residues. Germline-derived CDR1 and CDR2 are MNHNY and SVGAGI (reference sequence). Trimming removed 6 bases from V and 5 bases from J; junction bases left unmatched: 9.

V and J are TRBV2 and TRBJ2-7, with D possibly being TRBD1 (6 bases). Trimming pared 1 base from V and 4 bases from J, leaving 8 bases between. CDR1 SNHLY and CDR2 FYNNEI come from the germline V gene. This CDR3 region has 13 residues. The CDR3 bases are TGTGCCAGCAGTGAAGACAGGGAATACGAGCAGTACTTC. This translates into CASSEDREYEQYF.

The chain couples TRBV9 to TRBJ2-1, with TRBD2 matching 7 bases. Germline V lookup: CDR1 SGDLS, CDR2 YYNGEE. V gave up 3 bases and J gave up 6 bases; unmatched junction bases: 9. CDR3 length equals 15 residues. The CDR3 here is CASSASSGLPNEQFF. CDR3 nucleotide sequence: TGTGCCAGCAGCGCCTCTAGCGGACTCCCCAATGAGCAGTTCTTC.

CDR3 loop: CASGHKQGHQETQYF. CDR3 DNA sequence: TGTGCTAGTGGTCACAAACAGGGACACCAAGAGACCCAGTACTTC. The chain has TRBV12-5 and TRBJ2-5, with D possibly matching TRBD1 (6 bases). V was pared by 5 bases and J by 0 bases, with 13 bases between. CDR1 LGHNT and CDR2 FRNRAP come from the germline V gene. This CDR3 spans 15 amino acids. Looking up the rest from reference TRBV12-5 and TRBJ2-5 gives the full variable domain: DARVTQTPRHKVTEMGQEVTMRCQPILGHNTVFWYRQTMMQGLELLAYFRNRAPLDDSGMPKDRFSAEMPDATLATLKIQPSEPRDSAVYFCASGHKQGHQETQYFGPGTRLLVL.

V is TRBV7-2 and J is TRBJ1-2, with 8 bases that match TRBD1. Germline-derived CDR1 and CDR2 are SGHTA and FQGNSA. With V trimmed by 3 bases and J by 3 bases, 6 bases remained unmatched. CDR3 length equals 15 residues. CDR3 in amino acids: CASSLNRGVDYGYTF. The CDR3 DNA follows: TGTGCCAGCAGCTTGAACAGGGGGGTGGACTATGGCTACACCTTC.

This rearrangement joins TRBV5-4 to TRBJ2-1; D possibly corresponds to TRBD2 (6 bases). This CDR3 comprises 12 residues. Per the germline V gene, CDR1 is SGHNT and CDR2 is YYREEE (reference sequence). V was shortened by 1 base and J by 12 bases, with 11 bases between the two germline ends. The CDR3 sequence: CASSLSGSMQFF. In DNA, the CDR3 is TGTGCCAGCAGCTTGTCCGGGAGTATGCAGTTCTTC.

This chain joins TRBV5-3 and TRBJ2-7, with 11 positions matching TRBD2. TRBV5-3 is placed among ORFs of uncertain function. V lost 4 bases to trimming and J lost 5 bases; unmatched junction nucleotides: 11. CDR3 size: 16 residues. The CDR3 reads CARSRRGTSGFHEQYF. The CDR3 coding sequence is TGTGCCAGAAGCAGAAGGGGGACTAGCGGATTCCACGAGCAGTACTTC.

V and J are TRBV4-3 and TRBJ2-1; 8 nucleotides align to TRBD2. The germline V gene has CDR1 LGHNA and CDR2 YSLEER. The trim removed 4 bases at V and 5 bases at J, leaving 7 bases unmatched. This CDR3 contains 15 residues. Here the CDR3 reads CASSRGAGADNEQFF. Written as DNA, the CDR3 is TGCGCCAGCAGCCGTGGAGCGGGAGCCGACAATGAGCAGTTCTTC.

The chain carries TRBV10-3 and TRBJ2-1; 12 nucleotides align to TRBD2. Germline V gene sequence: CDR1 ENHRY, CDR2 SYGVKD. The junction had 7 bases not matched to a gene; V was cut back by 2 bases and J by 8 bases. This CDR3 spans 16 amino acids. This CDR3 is CAISEGLTSGSHEQFF. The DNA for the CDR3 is TGTGCCATCAGTGAGGGATTGACTAGCGGGAGCCATGAGCAGTTCTTC.

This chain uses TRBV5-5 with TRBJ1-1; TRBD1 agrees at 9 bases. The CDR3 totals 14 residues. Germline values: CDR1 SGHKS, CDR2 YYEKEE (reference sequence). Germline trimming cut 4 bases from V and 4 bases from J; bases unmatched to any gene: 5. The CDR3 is CASSKATGGTEAFF. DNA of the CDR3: TGTGCCAGCAGCAAGGCGACAGGGGGCACTGAAGCTTTCTTT.

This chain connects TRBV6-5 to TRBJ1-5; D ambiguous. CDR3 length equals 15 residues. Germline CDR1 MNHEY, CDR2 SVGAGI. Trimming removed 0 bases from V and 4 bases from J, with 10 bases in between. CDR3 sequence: CASSYSGRSNQPQHF. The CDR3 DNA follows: TGTGCCAGCAGTTACTCTGGCAGGTCTAATCAGCCCCAGCATTTT.

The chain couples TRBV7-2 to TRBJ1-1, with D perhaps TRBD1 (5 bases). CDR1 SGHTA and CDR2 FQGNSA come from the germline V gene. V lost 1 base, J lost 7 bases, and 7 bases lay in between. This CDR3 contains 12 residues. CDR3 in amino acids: CASSLVRGEAFF. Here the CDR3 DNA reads TGTGCCAGCAGCTTAGTTAGGGGTGAAGCTTTCTTT. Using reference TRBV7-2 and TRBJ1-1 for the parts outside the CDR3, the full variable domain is GAGVSQSPSNKVTEKGKDVELRCDPISGHTALYWYRQSLGQGLEFLIYFQGNSAPDKSGLPSDRFSAERTGGSVSTLTIQRTQQEDSAVYLCASSLVRGEAFFGQGTRLTVV.

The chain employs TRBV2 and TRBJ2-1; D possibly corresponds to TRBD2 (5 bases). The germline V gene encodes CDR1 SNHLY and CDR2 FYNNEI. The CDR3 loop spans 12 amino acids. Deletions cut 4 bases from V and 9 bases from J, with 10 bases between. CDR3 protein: CASSVSEVEQFF. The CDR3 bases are TGTGCCAGCAGTGTTAGCGAGGTTGAGCAGTTCTTC.

CDR3 in amino acids: CASSPSTWNEQFF. For the CDR3, the DNA is TGTGCCAGCAGCCCGTCGACTTGGAATGAGCAGTTCTTC. This chain connects TRBV9 to TRBJ2-1; D remains ambiguous. The V gene's germline CDR1 is SGDLS and CDR2 YYNGEE. V was clipped by 4 bases and J by 7 bases, with 12 bases between them. The CDR3 contains 13 residues.

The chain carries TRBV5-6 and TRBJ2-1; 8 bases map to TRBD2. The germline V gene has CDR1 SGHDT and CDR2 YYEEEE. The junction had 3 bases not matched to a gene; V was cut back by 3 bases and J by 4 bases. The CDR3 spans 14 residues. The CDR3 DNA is TGTGCCAGCAGCTGGGGGACTAGATACAATGAGCAGTTCTTC. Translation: CASSWGTRYNEQFF.

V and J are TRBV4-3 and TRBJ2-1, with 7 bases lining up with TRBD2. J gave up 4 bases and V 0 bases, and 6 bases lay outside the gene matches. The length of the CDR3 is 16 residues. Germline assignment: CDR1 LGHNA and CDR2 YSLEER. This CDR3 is CASSQDLPAGYNEQFF. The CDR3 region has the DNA TGCGCCAGCAGCCAAGATCTACCAGCGGGGTACAATGAGCAGTTCTTC.

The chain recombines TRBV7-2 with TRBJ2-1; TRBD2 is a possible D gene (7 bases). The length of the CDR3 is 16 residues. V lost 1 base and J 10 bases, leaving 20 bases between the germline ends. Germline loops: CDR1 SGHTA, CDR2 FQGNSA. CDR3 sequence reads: CASSLVGARESREQFF. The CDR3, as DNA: TGTGCCAGCAGCTTAGTGGGGGCGCGGGAGTCTCGAGAGCAGTTCTTC.

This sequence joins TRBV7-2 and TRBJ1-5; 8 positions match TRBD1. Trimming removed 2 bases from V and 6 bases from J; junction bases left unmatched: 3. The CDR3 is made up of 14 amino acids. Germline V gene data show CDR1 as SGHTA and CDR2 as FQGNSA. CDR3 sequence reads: CASSLNRGSQPQHF. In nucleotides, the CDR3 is TGTGCCAGCAGCTTAAACAGGGGGAGTCAGCCCCAGCATTTT.

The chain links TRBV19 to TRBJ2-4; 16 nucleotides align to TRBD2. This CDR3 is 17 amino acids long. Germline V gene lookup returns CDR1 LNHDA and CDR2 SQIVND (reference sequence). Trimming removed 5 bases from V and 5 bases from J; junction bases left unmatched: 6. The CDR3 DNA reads TGTGCCAGTAGTGCCGGGACTAGCGGGAGGGCGGAAAACATTCAGTACTTC. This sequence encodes CASSAGTSGRAENIQYF.

The CDR3 loop is CASSLAVSQALNNEQFF. In DNA, the CDR3 is TGTGCCAGCAGCTTAGCGGTAAGTCAGGCATTGAACAATGAGCAGTTCTTC. The J gene is TRBJ2-1, the V gene TRBV7-2; the D is unclear. Deletions cut 0 bases from V and 5 bases from J, with 17 bases between. Germline V gene lookup returns CDR1 SGHTA and CDR2 FQGNSA. The CDR3 loop spans 17 amino acids.

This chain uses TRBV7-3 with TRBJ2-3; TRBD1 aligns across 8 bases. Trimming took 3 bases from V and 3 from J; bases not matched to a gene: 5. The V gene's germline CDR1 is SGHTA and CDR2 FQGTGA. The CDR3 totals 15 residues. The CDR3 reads CASSFGQGWTDTQYF. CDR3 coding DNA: TGTGCCAGCAGCTTCGGACAGGGCTGGACAGATACGCAGTATTTT.

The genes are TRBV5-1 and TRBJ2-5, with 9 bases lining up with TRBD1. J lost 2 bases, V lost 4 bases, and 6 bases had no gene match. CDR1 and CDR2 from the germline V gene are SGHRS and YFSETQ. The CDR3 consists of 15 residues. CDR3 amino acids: CASSRRDRGQETQYF. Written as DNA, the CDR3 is TGCGCCAGCAGCCGACGAGACAGGGGGCAAGAGACCCAGTACTTC.

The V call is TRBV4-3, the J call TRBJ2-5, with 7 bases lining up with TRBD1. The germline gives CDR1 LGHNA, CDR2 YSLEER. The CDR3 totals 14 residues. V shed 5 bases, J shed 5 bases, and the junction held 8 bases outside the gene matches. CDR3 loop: CASSGRLGGETQYF. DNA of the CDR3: TGCGCCAGCAGCGGACGTCTAGGGGGCGAGACCCAGTACTTC.

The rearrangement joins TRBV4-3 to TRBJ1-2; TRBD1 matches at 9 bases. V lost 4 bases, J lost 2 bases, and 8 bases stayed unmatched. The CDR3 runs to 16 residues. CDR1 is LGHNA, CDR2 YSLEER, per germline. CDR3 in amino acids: CASSLAPGQGNYGYTF. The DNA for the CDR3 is TGCGCCAGCAGCCTTGCCCCGGGACAGGGAAACTATGGCTACACCTTC.

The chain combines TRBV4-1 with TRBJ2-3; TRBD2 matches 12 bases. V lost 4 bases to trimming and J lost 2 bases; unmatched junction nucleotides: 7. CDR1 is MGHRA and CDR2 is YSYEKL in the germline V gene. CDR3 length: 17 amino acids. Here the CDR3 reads CASSRTGLAGNTDTQYF. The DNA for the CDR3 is TGCGCCAGCAGCCGCACGGGACTAGCGGGTAACACAGATACGCAGTATTTT.

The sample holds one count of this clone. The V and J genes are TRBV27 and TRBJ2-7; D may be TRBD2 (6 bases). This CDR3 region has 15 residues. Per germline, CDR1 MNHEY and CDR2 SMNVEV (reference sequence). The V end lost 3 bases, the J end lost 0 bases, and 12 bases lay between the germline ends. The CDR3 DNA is TGTGCCAGCAGTTTGGGGGGTGGGGGCTCCTACGAGCAGTACTTC. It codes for CASSLGGGGSYEQYF.

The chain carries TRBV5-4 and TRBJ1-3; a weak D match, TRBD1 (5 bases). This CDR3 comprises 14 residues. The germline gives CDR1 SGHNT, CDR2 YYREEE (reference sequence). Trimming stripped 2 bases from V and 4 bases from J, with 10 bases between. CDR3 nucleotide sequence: TGTGCCAGCAGCTTCCAGGGTGGCGGAAACACCATATATTTT. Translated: CASSFQGGGNTIYF.

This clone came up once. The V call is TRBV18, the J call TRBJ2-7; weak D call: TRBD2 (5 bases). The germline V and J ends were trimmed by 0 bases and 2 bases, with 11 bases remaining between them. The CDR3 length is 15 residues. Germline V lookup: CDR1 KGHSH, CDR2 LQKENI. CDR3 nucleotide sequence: TGTGCCAGCTCACCACCGAACGGGAAGGCCTACGAGCAGTACTTC. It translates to CASSPPNGKAYEQYF.

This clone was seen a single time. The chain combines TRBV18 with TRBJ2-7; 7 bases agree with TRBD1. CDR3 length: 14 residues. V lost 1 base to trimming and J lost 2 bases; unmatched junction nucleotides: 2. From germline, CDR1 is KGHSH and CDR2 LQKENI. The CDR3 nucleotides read TGTGCCAGCTCACCACAGGGGGCCGCCTACGAGCAGTACTTC. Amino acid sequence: CASSPQGAAYEQYF.

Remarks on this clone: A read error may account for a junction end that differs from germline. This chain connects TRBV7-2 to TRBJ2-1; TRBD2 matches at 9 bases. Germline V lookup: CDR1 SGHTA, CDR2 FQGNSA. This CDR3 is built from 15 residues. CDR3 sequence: CASSIAGASYNEQFF. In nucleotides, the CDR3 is TGTGCCAGCAGCATAGCGGGAGCCTCCTACAATGAGCAGTTCTTC.